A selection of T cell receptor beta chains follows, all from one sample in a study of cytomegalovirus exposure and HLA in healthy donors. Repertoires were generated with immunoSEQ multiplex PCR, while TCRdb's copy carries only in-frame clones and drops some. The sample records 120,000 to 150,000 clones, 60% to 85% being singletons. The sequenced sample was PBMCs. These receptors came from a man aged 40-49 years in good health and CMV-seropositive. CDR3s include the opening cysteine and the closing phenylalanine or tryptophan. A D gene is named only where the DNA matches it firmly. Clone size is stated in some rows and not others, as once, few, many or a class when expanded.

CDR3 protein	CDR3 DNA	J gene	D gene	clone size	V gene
CASSVGLAGGKVLF	TGTGCCAGTAGTGTAGGACTAGCGGGAGGCAAGGTTCTCTTC	TRBJ2-1	TRBD2	NA	TRBV19
CASSLYPPGETQYF	TGTGCCAGCAGCTTATATCCCCCGGGAGAGACCCAGTACTTC	TRBJ2-5	NA	few	TRBV7-2
CASSYSTGTNEKLFF	TGTGCCAGCAGTTACTCCACAGGAACTAATGAAAAACTGTTTTTT	TRBJ1-4	NA	NA	TRBV6-5
CASSHRQRNQPQHF	TGTGCCAGCAGTCACCGACAGCGCAATCAGCCCCAGCATTTT	TRBJ1-5	NA	few	TRBV28
CASSFEQTYNEQFF	TGCGCCAGCAGCTTTGAGCAGACATACAATGAGCAGTTCTTC	TRBJ2-1	NA	NA	TRBV5-1
CASSPQTGTYEQYF	TGTGCCAGCAGCCCCCAGACAGGTACCTACGAGCAGTACTTC	TRBJ2-7	NA	NA	TRBV9
CASSLDPGVTEAFF	TGCGCCAGCAGCTTGGATCCGGGGGTAACTGAAGCTTTCTTT	TRBJ1-1	NA	NA	TRBV5-1
CASSFQGGFEKLFF	TGTGCCAGCAGCTTTCAAGGGGGATTTGAAAAACTGTTTTTT	TRBJ1-4	NA	NA	TRBV5-6
CASSSRGGNQPQHF	TGTGCCAGCAGCTCGAGAGGGGGTAATCAGCCCCAGCATTTT	TRBJ1-5	NA	NA	TRBV7-2
CASSPWTGWGTSTDTQYF	TGTGCCAGCTCACCATGGACAGGTTGGGGGACTAGCACAGATACGCAGTATTTT	TRBJ2-3	NA	NA	TRBV18
CASSPSPLTGSGYTF	TGTGCCAGCAGTCCCTCCCCTCTTACAGGTAGTGGCTACACCTTC	TRBJ1-2	NA	NA	TRBV28
CASRTSGGYEQYF	TGTGCCAGCAGGACTAGCGGAGGATACGAGCAGTACTTC	TRBJ2-7	TRBD2	NA	TRBV27
CASSLRDTYSGNTIYF	TGTGCCAGCAGCTTACGGGACACTTACTCTGGAAACACCATATATTTT	TRBJ1-3	NA	NA	TRBV7-9
CASRTGHTEAFF	TGTGCCAGCAGGACAGGGCACACTGAAGCTTTCTTT	TRBJ1-1	TRBD1	NA	TRBV6-5
CASSPGQGMASGRAYEQYF	TGTGCCAGCAGCCCTGGACAAGGGATGGCTAGCGGGAGGGCCTACGAGCAGTACTTC	TRBJ2-7	TRBD2	NA	TRBV5-5
CSSSQSGRVGYGYTF	TGTTCCAGCAGCCAGTCCGGCAGGGTCGGCTATGGCTACACCTTC	TRBJ1-2	NA	NA	TRBV7-9
CASIPGRGSTEAFF	TGTGCCAGCATCCCGGGACGGGGGAGCACTGAAGCTTTCTTT	TRBJ1-1	NA	NA	TRBV2
CASRGYSGYTF	TGTGCCAGCCGGGGGTATTCGGGCTACACCTTC	TRBJ1-2	NA	NA	TRBV6-5
CAIRADRGGVSYNEQFF	TGTGCCATCAGGGCGGACAGGGGAGGGGTCTCCTACAATGAGCAGTTCTTC	TRBJ2-1	TRBD1	few	TRBV10-3
CASSFGGAEQYF	TGTGCCAGCAGTTTTGGCGGCGCCGAGCAGTACTTC	TRBJ2-7	NA	NA	TRBV6-6
CASPPNRRMNTGELFF	TGTGCCAGCCCTCCCAATAGGCGGATGAACACCGGGGAGCTGTTTTTT	TRBJ2-2	NA	NA	TRBV7-9
CSVPPGGADTQYF	TGCAGCGTCCCCCCCGGAGGGGCAGATACGCAGTATTTT	TRBJ2-3	NA	NA	TRBV29-1
CASSLERGPSPLHF	TGTGCCAGCAGCTTAGAGAGGGGGCCTTCACCCCTCCACTTT	TRBJ1-6	TRBD1	NA	TRBV7-8
CASRSLNEQFF	TGCGCCAGCAGGTCCCTCAATGAGCAGTTCTTC	TRBJ2-1	NA	once	TRBV5-1
CASSLGGRVYNEQFF	TGTGCCAGCAGTTTAGGGGGGAGGGTCTACAATGAGCAGTTCTTC	TRBJ2-1	TRBD2	NA	TRBV27
CASFSGVTYEQYF	TGTGCCAGCTTCTCAGGGGTAACCTACGAGCAGTACTTC	TRBJ2-7	NA	NA	TRBV6-1